The source of this T cell receptor (beta chain) is a study of lymphopenia after photon versus proton radiotherapy. Broader study findings: Only patients who died were analyzed for survival; proton advantage is unproven.

This clone was seen once. Antigen unknown. This CDR3 spans 13 amino acids. Germline CDR1 SGHRS, CDR2 YFSETQ. The V end was cut by 3 bases, the J end by 4 bases, with 10 bases between. The data were produced by immunoSEQ multiplex PCR, yet TCRdb's version contains in-frame clones alone and is incomplete. This sample yields 45,000 to 65,000 clones, of which 92% are seen a single time; more than 15% belongs to the top ten. This TCR was recovered from a woman aged 40 to 50 with cholangiocarcinoma. Sequences were derived from peripheral blood, sampled from a patient treated with photon-based radiotherapy. The chain links TRBV5-1 to TRBJ1-2; weak D call: TRBD1 (5 bases). For the CDR3, the DNA is TGCGCCAGCAGCTCAGACAGACTCTATGGCTACACCTTC. It is translated as CASSSDRLYGYTF.